One sample yielded the 22 T cell receptor beta chains listed below, sequenced in a study of control samples from healthy donors and cancer patients. Measured with immunoSEQ multiplex PCR; TCRdb has only the in-frame clones, and not every one. Of under 450,000 clones detected, 75% to 95% appear once; the ten largest clones hold around 6.8%. Sequencing was done on a sample of PBMCs. The origin of the receptors is a man aged 35 to 55 with head and neck cancer.

The rearrangement uses TRBV9 and TRBJ2-2; D unclear. Trimming pared 0 bases from V and 5 bases from J, leaving 11 bases between. The CDR3 runs to 15 residues. Per the germline V gene, CDR1 is SGDLS and CDR2 is YYNGEE. The DNA of the CDR3 is TGTGCCAGCAGCGTAGAGGAGCGACGTACCGGGGAGCTGTTTTTT. This codes for CASSVEERRTGELFF.

The chain employs TRBV4-2 and TRBJ1-4; possibly TRBD1 for D (5 bases). The germline V gene encodes CDR1 LGHNA and CDR2 YNFKEQ. V lost 0 bases and J lost 12, with 20 bases in between. CDR3 length equals 16 residues. The CDR3 sequence is CASSQESAGRLIQLFF. CDR3 coding DNA: TGTGCCAGCAGCCAAGAATCTGCGGGACGTTTGATTCAACTGTTTTTT.

The V gene is TRBV27, the J gene TRBJ1-5; TRBD1 agrees at 7 bases. Per the germline V gene, CDR1 is MNHEY and CDR2 is SMNVEV (reference sequence). The CDR3 totals 15 residues. V dropped 7 bases and J dropped 9; count of bases not matched to a gene: 15. DNA of the CDR3: TGTGCCAGCATGATTAGCAGGGGGGGAGGGGGGCCCCAGCATTTT. Translation gives CASMISRGGGGPQHF.

This clone occurred a few times. J is TRBJ2-7 and V is TRBV7-9, with 7 positions matching TRBD1. Germline loops: CDR1 SEHNR, CDR2 FQNEAQ (reference sequence). This CDR3 contains 16 residues. V shed 5 bases and J 0 bases; nucleotides not matched to a gene: 10. The CDR3, as DNA: TGTGCCAGCAGCGCGATCTGGACAGGCTCCTCCTACGAGCAGTACTTC. It encodes CASSAIWTGSSYEQYF.

V and J are TRBV6-1 and TRBJ1-1; D remains ambiguous. Germline CDR1 reads MNHNS; CDR2 reads SASEGT. V dropped 0 bases and J dropped 11 bases, with 10 bases sitting between them. The CDR3 is made up of 12 amino acids. CDR3 loop: CASSEAGSGAFF. In DNA, the CDR3 is TGTGCCAGCAGTGAAGCCGGGTCGGGGGCTTTCTTT.

V gene TRBV7-8 combines with J gene TRBJ2-2; 9 positions match TRBD1. Germline V gene data show CDR1 as SGHVS and CDR2 as FQNEAQ. V shed 5 bases, J shed 7 bases, and the junction held 8 bases outside the gene matches. There are 15 residues in the CDR3. The CDR3 reads CASSQPTGGYGELFF. DNA of the CDR3: TGTGCCAGCAGCCAACCGACAGGGGGTTACGGGGAGCTGTTTTTT.

The CDR3 reads CASSLKRRSNEKSYEQYF. The CDR3 bases are TGTGCCAGCAGCCTGAAGCGGCGTTCGAACGAAAAATCCTACGAGCAGTACTTC. This sequence joins TRBV9 and TRBJ2-7, with D possibly being TRBD2 (5 bases). CDR3 length: 18 amino acids. Per germline, CDR1 SGDLS and CDR2 YYNGEE. Between the trimmed V and J ends, which lost 4 bases and 1 base, there was a span of 24 bases.

V and J are TRBV7-9 and TRBJ2-7; D may be TRBD1 or TRBD2 (5 bases each). The CDR3 consists of 14 residues. The germline V gene has CDR1 SEHNR and CDR2 FQNEAQ (reference sequence). V was clipped by 5 bases and J by 0 bases, with 11 bases between them. The CDR3 bases are TGTGCCAGCAGCCGGGACGGGGACTCCTACGAGCAGTACTTC. It translates to CASSRDGDSYEQYF. Based on the CDR3 plus reference TRBV7-9 and TRBJ2-7, the full variable domain is DTGVSQNPRHKITKRGQNVTFRCDPISEHNRLYWYRQTLGQGPEFLTYFQNEAQLEKSRLLSDRFSAERPKGSFSTLEIQRTEQGDSAMYLCASSRDGDSYEQYFGPGTRLTVT.

The chain recombines TRBV5-8 with TRBJ2-1; 9 bases line up with TRBD2. V dropped 0 bases and J dropped 5; count of bases not matched to a gene: 6. Germline V gene data show CDR1 as SGHTS and CDR2 as YDEGEE. The CDR3 has 16 residues. The CDR3 DNA reads as TGTGCCAGCAGCTTGGAGTTCGGGACTAGCAACAATGAGCAGTTCTTC. As protein: CASSLEFGTSNNEQFF. Based on the CDR3 plus reference TRBV5-8 and TRBJ2-1, the full variable domain is EAGVTQSPTHLIKTRGQQATLRCSPISGHTSVYWYQQALGLGLQFLLWYDEGEERNRGNFPPRFSGRQFPNYSSELNVNALELEDSALYLCASSLEFGTSNNEQFFGPGTRLTVL.

The V and J genes are TRBV4-1 and TRBJ2-5; 14 positions agree with TRBD2. Germline V gene data show CDR1 as MGHRA and CDR2 as YSYEKL. Unmatched junction bases numbered 10, after V lost 5 bases and J lost 2 bases. The CDR3 runs 18 residues. The CDR3 DNA follows: TGCGCCAGCAGCTACAACCCGACTAGCGGGAGGGCTCAAGAGACCCAGTACTTC. Residues: CASSYNPTSGRAQETQYF.

The V gene is TRBV5-4, the J gene TRBJ1-6; tentatively, D is TRBD1 (6 bases). V shed 4 bases and J shed 6 bases, with 14 bases lying between them. CDR1 and CDR2 from the germline V gene are SGHNT and YYREEE (reference sequence). There are 15 residues in the CDR3. The CDR3 nucleotides are TGTGCCAGCAGCCCCGGACAGCGCATTAATTCACCCCTCCACTTT. Protein: CASSPGQRINSPLHF.

The chain employs TRBV3-1 (or the pseudogene TRBV3-2) and TRBJ2-3; 9 bases map to TRBD2. V gave up 4 bases and J gave up 1 base; unmatched junction bases: 3. This CDR3 contains 15 residues. Germline V gene lookup returns CDR1 LGHDT and CDR2 YNNKEL (reference sequence). CDR3 in DNA: TGTGCCAGCAGCCCTTCTAGCGGGGGCACAGATACGCAGTATTTT. Amino acid sequence: CASSPSSGGTDTQYF.

V and J are TRBV28 and TRBJ1-5; no definite D call. Germline CDR1 and CDR2: MDHEN and SYDVKM. Trimming stripped 5 bases from V and 7 bases from J, with 18 bases between. The CDR3 runs 15 residues. Here the CDR3 DNA reads TGTGCCAGCAGTCCCAGAGGGTGGTTAACCCAGCCCCAGCATTTT. It is translated as CASSPRGWLTQPQHF.

This clone has more than one count but fewer than ten. The chain employs TRBV6-5 and TRBJ1-1, with a weak D call TRBD1 (5 bases). The germline V gene has CDR1 MNHEY and CDR2 SVGAGI. CDR3 length equals 14 residues. V lost 3 bases, J lost 3 bases, and 11 bases lay in between. CDR3: CASSYLQGDTEAFF. The CDR3 bases are TGTGCCAGCAGTTATTTGCAGGGCGACACTGAAGCTTTCTTT.

About this clone itself: At the DNA level, this CDR3 is encoded by other sequences in the same sample as well. The chain recombines TRBV6-5 with TRBJ1-3; D is perhaps TRBD1 (6 bases). From germline, CDR1 is MNHEY and CDR2 SVGAGI. Trimming took 6 bases from V and 4 from J, leaving 13 bases between them. The CDR3 totals 14 residues. In DNA, the CDR3 is TGTGCCAGCAGAAACAGGGTCTCCGGAAACACCATATATTTT. Protein: CASRNRVSGNTIYF.

The chain carries TRBV5-1 and TRBJ1-1; D unclear. The CDR3 contains 11 residues. In germline, CDR1 is SGHRS, CDR2 YFSETQ. Trimming stripped 5 bases from V and 1 base from J, with 3 bases between. The CDR3 region has the DNA TGCGCCAGCAGGGAGAACACTGAAGCTTTCTTT. This gives the protein CASRENTEAFF.

The chain links TRBV19 to TRBJ1-5; no definite D call. The CDR3 covers 16 residues. Germline-derived CDR1 and CDR2 are LNHDA and SQIVND (reference sequence). V shed 9 bases and J shed 6 bases, with 24 bases lying between them. The CDR3 protein is CASVAGSPSGSQPQHF. The CDR3 coding sequence is TGTGCCAGCGTGGCGGGTTCGCCCTCTGGCAGTCAGCCCCAGCATTTT. Variable domain in full (rest from reference TRBV19 and TRBJ1-5): DGGITQSPKYLFRKEGQNVTLSCEQNLNHDAMYWYRQDPGQGLRLIYYSQIVNDFQKGDIAEGYSVSREKKESFPLTVTSAQKNPTAFYLCASVAGSPSGSQPQHFGDGTRLSIL.

This clone was seen a single time. This chain connects TRBV7-3 to TRBJ2-1; 9 bases align to TRBD2. Germline loops: CDR1 SGHTA, CDR2 FQGTGA. Losses at the gene ends were 3 bases for V and 8 bases for J; bases not matched to a gene: 8. The CDR3 runs to 15 residues. As DNA, the CDR3 is TGTGCCAGCAGCTTCCTAGCGGGACGGAAAGATGAGCAGTTCTTC. Its protein product is CASSFLAGRKDEQFF.

The chain has TRBV30 and TRBJ2-1; no definite D call. Trimming pared 1 base from V and 6 bases from J, leaving 10 bases between. The length of the CDR3 is 13 residues. CDR1 is GTSNPN, CDR2 SVGIG, per germline (reference sequence). The CDR3 DNA follows: TGTGCCTGGAGTGAAGGGTCCCCCAATGAGCAGTTCTTC. This gives the protein CAWSEGSPNEQFF.

The V and J genes are TRBV24-1 and TRBJ2-2; TRBD2 is a possible D gene (5 bases). V was pared by 4 bases and J by 6 bases, with 14 bases between. This CDR3 region has 15 residues. From germline, CDR1 is KGHDR and CDR2 SFDVKD. The CDR3 sequence: CATSESSPFPGELFF. The CDR3, as DNA: TGTGCCACCAGTGAGTCTAGCCCATTCCCCGGGGAGCTGTTTTTT.

The chain has TRBV20-1 and TRBJ1-2; maybe TRBD1 (5 bases). Trimming stripped 5 bases from V and 8 bases from J, with 12 bases between. CDR3 size: 11 residues. CDR1 and CDR2 from the germline V gene are DFQATT and SNEGSKA (reference sequence). CDR3 region: CSAPWGEGYTF. The CDR3 DNA reads TGCAGTGCTCCGTGGGGGGAAGGCTACACCTTC.

The CDR3 sequence is CASSLLSDRGKEETQYF. The CDR3, as DNA: TGTGCCAGCAGTTTATTATCGGACAGGGGAAAAGAAGAGACCCAGTACTTC. The rearrangement uses TRBV28 and TRBJ2-5, with 9 positions matching TRBD1. V shed 1 base, J shed 3 bases, and the junction held 9 bases outside the gene matches. Germline lookup yields CDR1 MDHEN and CDR2 SYDVKM. This CDR3 has 17 amino acids.